The 25 T cell receptor beta chains below come from one sample, sequenced in a study of cytomegalovirus exposure and HLA in healthy donors. In the PCR, 60 Vbeta and 13 Jbeta primers were used. The data were produced by immunoSEQ multiplex PCR, yet TCRdb's version contains in-frame clones alone and is incomplete. This sample has roughly 260,000 clones, with roughly four fifths found just once. The sequencing input was PBMCs. Every receptor here comes from a woman aged 40-49 years in good health and CMV-seropositive.

The V gene is TRBV6-6, the J gene TRBJ2-1; 16 bases are shared with TRBD2. The CDR3 has 16 residues. The junction had 4 bases not matched to a gene; V was cut back by 2 bases and J by 9 bases. Germline loops: CDR1 MNHNY, CDR2 SVGAGI (reference sequence). For the CDR3, the DNA is TGTGCCAGCAGTTACCAGGGACTAGCGGGAGGGGGTGAGCAGTTCTTC. Amino acid sequence: CASSYQGLAGGGEQFF.

This chain connects TRBV28 to TRBJ2-7; the D gene is possibly TRBD2 (6 bases). The CDR3 contains 15 residues. V lost 2 bases and J lost 7, with 18 bases in between. CDR1 and CDR2 from the germline V gene are MDHEN and SYDVKM. CDR3 residues: CASSLGRERLREQYF. The CDR3 coding sequence is TGTGCCAGCAGTTTAGGACGGGAGCGGTTACGGGAGCAGTACTTC.

The chain links TRBV18 to TRBJ2-5; TRBD1 aligns across 7 bases. The germline gives CDR1 KGHSH, CDR2 LQKENI. Germline trimming cut 2 bases from V and 5 bases from J; bases unmatched to any gene: 5. The CDR3 has 14 amino acids. The CDR3 loop reads CASSPRTGGETQYF. CDR3 bases: TGTGCCAGCTCACCAAGGACAGGCGGGGAGACCCAGTACTTC.

The chain carries TRBV6-5 and TRBJ2-7; TRBD2 matches at 10 bases. The CDR3 is 15 residues long. The V segment lost 4 bases and the J segment 4 bases; nucleotides outside the gene matches: 7. In germline, CDR1 is MNHEY, CDR2 SVGAGI. DNA for the CDR3: TGTGCCAGCAGTTCCCTTGGACTAGCGGTATACGAGCAGTACTTC. Its protein product is CASSSLGLAVYEQYF.

The gene calls are TRBV2 and TRBJ1-3; D unresolved. Germline V gene data show CDR1 as SNHLY and CDR2 as FYNNEI. Deletions cut 1 base from V and 7 bases from J, with 11 bases between. CDR3 length: 14 amino acids. In nucleotides, the CDR3 is TGTGCCAGCAGTGAAGGCGACCGCGGCAACACCATATATTTT. The encoded protein is CASSEGDRGNTIYF.

Note on this clone: The same CDR3 is also encoded by other DNA sequences in this sample. The V and J genes are TRBV10-3 and TRBJ2-3; D not resolved. This CDR3 contains 11 residues. Germline V CDR1 and CDR2: ENHRY, SYGVKD. V was clipped by 6 bases and J by 2 bases, with 3 bases between them. For the CDR3, the DNA is TGTGCCATCAGCTCCACAGATACGCAGTATTTT. Its translation: CAISSTDTQYF.

As to this clone: Within the sample, other DNA sequences also encode this same CDR3. The chain employs TRBV9 and TRBJ2-5; D is perhaps TRBD1 (5 bases). Trimming cost V 0 bases and J 4 bases, with 7 bases left between them. CDR1 and CDR2 from the germline V gene are SGDLS and YYNGEE. The CDR3 sequence is 13 residues long. The CDR3 reads CASSVGGTETQYF. DNA of the CDR3: TGTGCCAGCAGCGTAGGGGGCACAGAGACCCAGTACTTC.

This clone has just one count. The gene calls are TRBV2 and TRBJ1-2; 8 bases map to TRBD1. CDR3 length: 13 residues. After removal of 6 bases from V and 6 bases from J, the junction contained 6 bases not matched to a gene. Looked up from germline, CDR1 is SNHLY and CDR2 is FYNNEI. CDR3 region: CASRRQGSHGYTF. CDR3 nucleotides: TGTGCCAGCAGGAGACAGGGGTCGCATGGCTACACCTTC.

J is TRBJ2-7 and V is TRBV19; 8 nucleotides agree with TRBD2. CDR3 length: 15 residues. J lost 1 base, V lost 5 bases, and 7 bases had no gene match. The germline V gene has CDR1 LNHDA and CDR2 SQIVND (reference sequence). As DNA, the CDR3 is TGTGCCAGTAGTTACGGAGCTAGCGGGTCCTACGAGCAGTACTTC. This gives the protein CASSYGASGSYEQYF.

The chain employs TRBV29-1 and TRBJ1-5; maybe TRBD1 (5 bases). The CDR3 consists of 13 residues. V lost 7 bases to trimming and J lost 7 bases, with 17 bases between them. Germline loops: CDR1 SQVTM, CDR2 ANQGSEA. CDR3 amino acids: CSARQGGEQPQHF. The CDR3 nucleotides read TGCAGCGCTAGGCAGGGAGGTGAACAGCCCCAGCATTTT.

This chain connects TRBV30 to TRBJ2-7; 8 positions match TRBD1. The CDR3 extends over 13 amino acids. With V trimmed by 0 bases and J by 9 bases, 7 bases remained unmatched. Germline V gene sequence: CDR1 GTSNPN, CDR2 SVGIG (reference sequence). The CDR3 region has the DNA TGTGCCTGGAGTGTACGGACAGGGATAGGGCAGTACTTC. This codes for CAWSVRTGIGQYF.

About this clone itself: The same CDR3 can be traced to other DNA sequences in this sample. This chain connects TRBV29-1 to TRBJ2-3; D is unresolved. CDR1 is SQVTM and CDR2 is ANQGSEA in the germline V gene. Trimming stripped 3 bases from V and 1 base from J, with 5 bases between. The CDR3 spans 12 residues. For the CDR3, the DNA is TGCAGCGTTGATGGAGGCACAGATACGCAGTATTTT. It is translated as CSVDGGTDTQYF.

The chain joins TRBV25-1 to TRBJ1-5; TRBD1 matches 7 bases. This CDR3 is 15 amino acids long. J lost 2 bases, V lost 8 bases, and 9 bases had no gene match. In germline, CDR1 is MGHDK, CDR2 SYGVNS. The CDR3 region has the DNA TGTGCCAGCTCCGGAAAGGGGGCTGGCAATCAGCCCCAGCATTTT. Its protein product is CASSGKGAGNQPQHF.

To note about this clone: The conserved phenylalanine or tryptophan is not found at the CDR3 terminus, so this likely reflects a read error. The DNA is left out, because the CDR3 cannot be placed on it with certainty; the CDR3 is given as TCRdb lists it. V usage is TRBV19 and J usage is TRBJ2-7; TRBD1 was called by the table and not checked on the DNA. Ends included, the CDR3 has 10 residues. Germline V lookup: CDR1 LNHDA, CDR2 SQIVND (reference sequence). The chain's CDR3 is CASSRDREIL.

CDR3 protein: CSVVTGLNTEAFF. CDR3 coding DNA: TGCAGCGTTGTGACAGGGCTGAACACTGAAGCTTTCTTT. This chain joins TRBV29-1 and TRBJ1-1; 7 positions agree with TRBD1. Trimming cost V 4 bases and J 0 bases; bases outside gene matches: 2. Germline-derived CDR1 and CDR2 are SQVTM and ANQGSEA. This CDR3 spans 13 amino acids.

This clone was seen a handful of times. V and J are TRBV7-3 and TRBJ2-1, with 12 positions matching TRBD2. Trimming took 5 bases from V and 3 from J; bases not matched to a gene: 2. Germline loops: CDR1 SGHTA, CDR2 FQGTGA. CDR3 length: 15 amino acids. The DNA of the CDR3 is TGTGCCAGCAGCCAACTAGCGGGGGGCTACAATGAGCAGTTCTTC. Protein product: CASSQLAGGYNEQFF.

The rearrangement joins TRBV4-3 to TRBJ2-5; maybe TRBD2 (7 bases). Trimming removed 0 bases at V and 5 bases at J, with 10 bases between. The germline V gene encodes CDR1 LGHNA and CDR2 YSLEER. The CDR3 loop spans 14 amino acids. For the CDR3, the DNA is TGCGCCAGCAGCCAAGATGGGGGGGCGGAGACCCAGTACTTC. Its protein product is CASSQDGGAETQYF.

This clone was seen a single time. The chain links TRBV30 to TRBJ1-5, with TRBD1 matching over 11 bases. CDR1 is GTSNPN and CDR2 is SVGIG in the germline V gene (reference sequence). Trimming cost V 3 bases and J 6 bases; bases outside gene matches: 7. The length of the CDR3 is 15 residues. In DNA form, the CDR3 reads TGTGCCTGGAGCCGGACAGGGGGCCTGAGTCAGCCCCAGCATTTT. This sequence encodes CAWSRTGGLSQPQHF.

This chain connects TRBV4-3 to TRBJ2-5, with a tentative D call TRBD2 (7 bases). The V end was cut by 2 bases, the J end by 4 bases, with 20 bases between. The CDR3 is made up of 17 amino acids. Germline V CDR1 and CDR2: LGHNA, YSLEER. The CDR3 bases are TGCGCCAGCAGCCAATGGAAAGGGGGGGCTGGGGCAGAGACCCAGTACTTC. Translating gives CASSQWKGGAGAETQYF.

The V and J genes are TRBV19 and TRBJ1-5, with D tentatively TRBD1 (6 bases). Trimming removed 5 bases at V and 0 bases at J, with 8 bases between. Germline V gene lookup returns CDR1 LNHDA and CDR2 SQIVND (reference sequence). The CDR3 contains 14 residues. The CDR3 region is CASSAQGSNQPQHF. The CDR3 bases are TGTGCCAGTAGTGCACAGGGTAGCAATCAGCCCCAGCATTTT.

Points on this clone: The sample holds other DNA sequences that translate to the same CDR3. CDR3 amino acids: CASSPGLSYEQYF. For the CDR3, the DNA is TGTGCCAGCAGTCCGGGACTCTCCTACGAGCAGTACTTC. This chain joins TRBV27 and TRBJ2-7, with D possibly being TRBD2 (6 bases). The CDR3 loop spans 13 amino acids. Deletions cut 5 bases from V and 0 bases from J, with 8 bases between. CDR1 is MNHEY and CDR2 is SMNVEV in the germline V gene (reference sequence).

The V call is TRBV19, the J call TRBJ2-1; perhaps TRBD2 as D (6 bases). The ends were cut back, 6 bases at V and 0 bases at J, with 18 bases in the middle. The germline V gene has CDR1 LNHDA and CDR2 SQIVND (reference sequence). The CDR3 spans 17 residues. The CDR3 nucleotides read TGTGCCAGTAGCTCCCCCAGGAGGGCCAACTCCTACAATGAGCAGTTCTTC. Its protein is CASSSPRRANSYNEQFF.

This clone was observed a single time. The chain couples TRBV9 to TRBJ2-5; 9 nucleotides line up with TRBD2. This CDR3 region has 17 residues. CDR1 is SGDLS and CDR2 is YYNGEE in the germline V gene. The V gene end was trimmed by 3 bases and the J gene end by 5 bases; junction bases not matched to a gene: 14. The CDR3 DNA is TGTGCCAGCAGCGCCGGCTCTGGGACTAGCATTCTGGAGACCCAGTACTTC. Translated: CASSAGSGTSILETQYF.

This chain connects TRBV6-1 to TRBJ1-5, with TRBD1 identical over 8 bases. Trimming at V came to 4 bases and at J to 9 bases, leaving 5 bases not matched to a gene. Germline CDR1 is MNHNS and CDR2 is SASEGT. There are 13 residues in the CDR3. The CDR3 region has the DNA TGTGCCAGCAGTGCAGGGGACAGGCGGCCCCAGCATTTT. It yields the protein CASSAGDRRPQHF.

For this clone: One end of the junction fails to match germline, which may point to a read error. The chain combines TRBV7-9 with TRBJ1-1, with 7 bases aligning to TRBD1. The germline gives CDR1 SEHNR, CDR2 FQNEAQ (reference sequence). The CDR3 sequence is 13 residues long. The CDR3 spells CSSSFGTVLEAFF. The CDR3 bases are TGTTCCAGCAGCTTCGGGACAGTCCTAGAAGCTTTCTTT.